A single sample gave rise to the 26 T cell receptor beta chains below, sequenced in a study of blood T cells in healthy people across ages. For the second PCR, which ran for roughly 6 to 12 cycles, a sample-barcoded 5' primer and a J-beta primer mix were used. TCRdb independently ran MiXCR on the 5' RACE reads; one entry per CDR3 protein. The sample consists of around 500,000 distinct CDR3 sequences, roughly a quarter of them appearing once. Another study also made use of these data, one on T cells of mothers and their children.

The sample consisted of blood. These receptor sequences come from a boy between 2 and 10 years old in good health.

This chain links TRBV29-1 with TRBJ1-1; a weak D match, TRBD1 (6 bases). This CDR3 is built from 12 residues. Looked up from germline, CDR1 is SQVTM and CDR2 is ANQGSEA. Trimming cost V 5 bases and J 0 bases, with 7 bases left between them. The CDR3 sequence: CSVRTVNTEAFF. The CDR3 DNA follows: TGCAGCGTTAGGACAGTGAACACTGAAGCTTTCTTT.

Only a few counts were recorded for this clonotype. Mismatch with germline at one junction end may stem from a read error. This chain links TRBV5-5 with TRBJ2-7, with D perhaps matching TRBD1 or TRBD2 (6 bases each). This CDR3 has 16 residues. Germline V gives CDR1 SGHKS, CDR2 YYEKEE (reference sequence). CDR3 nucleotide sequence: TGTGTCAGCAGCTTACAGGGTTGGGAGGAGATCTACGAGCAGTACTTC. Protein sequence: CVSSLQGWEEIYEQYF.

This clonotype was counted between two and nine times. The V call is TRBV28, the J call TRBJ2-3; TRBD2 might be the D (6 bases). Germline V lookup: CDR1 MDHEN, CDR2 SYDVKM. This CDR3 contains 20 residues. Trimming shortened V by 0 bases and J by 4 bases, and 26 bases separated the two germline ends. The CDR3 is CASSLWGGFTAGGEPDTQYF. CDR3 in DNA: TGTGCCAGCAGTTTATGGGGGGGATTCACTGCCGGAGGGGAGCCAGATACGCAGTATTTT.

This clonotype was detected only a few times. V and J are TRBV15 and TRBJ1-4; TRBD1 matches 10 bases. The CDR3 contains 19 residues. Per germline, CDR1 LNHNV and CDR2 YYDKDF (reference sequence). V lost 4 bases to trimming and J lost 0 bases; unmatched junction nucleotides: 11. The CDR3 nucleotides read TGTGCCACCAGCAACACTCTGACAGGGGGCGCATCAACTAATGAAAAACTGTTTTTT. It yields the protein CATSNTLTGGASTNEKLFF.

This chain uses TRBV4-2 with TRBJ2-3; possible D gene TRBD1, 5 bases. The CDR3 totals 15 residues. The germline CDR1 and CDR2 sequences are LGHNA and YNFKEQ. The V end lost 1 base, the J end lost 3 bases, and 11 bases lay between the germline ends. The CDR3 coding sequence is TGTGCCAGCAGCCAAGGGGGCTCTTGGACAGATACGCAGTATTTT. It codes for CASSQGGSWTDTQYF.

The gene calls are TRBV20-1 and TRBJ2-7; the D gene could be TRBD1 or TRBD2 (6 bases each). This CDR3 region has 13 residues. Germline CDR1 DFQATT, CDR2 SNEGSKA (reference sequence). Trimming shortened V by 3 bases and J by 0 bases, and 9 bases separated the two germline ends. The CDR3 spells CSASGGRSYEQYF. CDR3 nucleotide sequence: TGCAGTGCTAGCGGGGGCCGCTCCTACGAGCAGTACTTC.

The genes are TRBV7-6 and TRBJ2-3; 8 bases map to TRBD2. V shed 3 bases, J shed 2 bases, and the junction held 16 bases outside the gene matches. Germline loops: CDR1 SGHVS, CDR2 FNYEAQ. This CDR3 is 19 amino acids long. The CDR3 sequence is CASSFRTGSGGMNTDTQYF. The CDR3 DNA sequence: TGTGCCAGCAGCTTCCGAACAGGGAGCGGGGGAATGAACACAGATACGCAGTATTTT.

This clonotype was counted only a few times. The CDR3 is CASSVDRGGETQYF. Here the CDR3 DNA reads TGTGCCAGCAGCGTTGACAGGGGAGGCGAGACCCAGTACTTC. The chain uses TRBV9 and TRBJ2-5; 8 nucleotides agree with TRBD1. Germline V gene data show CDR1 as SGDLS and CDR2 as YYNGEE. The length of the CDR3 is 14 residues. After removal of 2 bases from V and 5 bases from J, the junction contained 5 bases not matched to a gene.

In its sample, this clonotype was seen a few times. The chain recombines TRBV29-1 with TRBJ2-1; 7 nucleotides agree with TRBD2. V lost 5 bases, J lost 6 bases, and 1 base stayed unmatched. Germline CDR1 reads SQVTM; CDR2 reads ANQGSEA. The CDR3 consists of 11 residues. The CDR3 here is CSVSSGNEQFF. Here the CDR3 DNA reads TGCAGCGTTTCTAGCGGCAATGAGCAGTTCTTC.

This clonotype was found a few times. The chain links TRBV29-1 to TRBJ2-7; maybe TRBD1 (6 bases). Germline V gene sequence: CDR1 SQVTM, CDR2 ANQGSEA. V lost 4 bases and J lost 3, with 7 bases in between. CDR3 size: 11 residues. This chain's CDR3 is CSVAQGYEQYF. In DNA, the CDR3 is TGCAGCGTTGCACAGGGCTACGAGCAGTACTTC.

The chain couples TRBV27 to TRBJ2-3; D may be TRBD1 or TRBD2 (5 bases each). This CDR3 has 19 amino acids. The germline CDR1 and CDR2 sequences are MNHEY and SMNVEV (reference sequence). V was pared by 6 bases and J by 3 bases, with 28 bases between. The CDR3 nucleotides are TGTGCCAGCAGCCTCCGGTGGGGGACCGACCCCTCGAGAACAGATACGCAGTATTTT. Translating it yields CASSLRWGTDPSRTDTQYF.

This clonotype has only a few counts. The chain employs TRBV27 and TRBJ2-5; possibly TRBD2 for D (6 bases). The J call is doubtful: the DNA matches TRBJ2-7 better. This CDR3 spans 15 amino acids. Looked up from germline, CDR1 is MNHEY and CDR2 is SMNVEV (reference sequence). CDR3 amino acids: CASSPFAGSDYEQYF. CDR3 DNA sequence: TGTGCCAGCAGCCCCTTCGCGGGGAGTGACTACGAGCAGTACTTC.

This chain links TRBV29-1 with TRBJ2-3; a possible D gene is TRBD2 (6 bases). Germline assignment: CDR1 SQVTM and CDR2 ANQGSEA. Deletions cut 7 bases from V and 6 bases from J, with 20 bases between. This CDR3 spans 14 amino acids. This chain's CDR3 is CSASAGRTGDTQYF. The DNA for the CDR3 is TGCAGCGCCTCAGCGGGCCGAACGGGGGATACGCAGTATTTT.

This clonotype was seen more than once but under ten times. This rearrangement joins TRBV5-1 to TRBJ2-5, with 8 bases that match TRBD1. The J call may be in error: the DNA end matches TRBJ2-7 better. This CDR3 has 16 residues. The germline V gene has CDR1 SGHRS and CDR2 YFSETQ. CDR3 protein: CASSLGSGQAHYEQYF. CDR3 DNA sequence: TGCGCCAGCAGCTTGGGGTCGGGACAGGCCCACTACGAGCAGTACTTC.

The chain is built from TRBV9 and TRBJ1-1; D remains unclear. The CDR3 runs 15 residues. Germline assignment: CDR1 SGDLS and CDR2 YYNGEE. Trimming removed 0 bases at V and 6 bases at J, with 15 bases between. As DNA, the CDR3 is TGTGCCAGCAGCGTAGGCCCTAGGGAAGTTTCTGAAGCTTTCTTT. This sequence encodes CASSVGPREVSEAFF.

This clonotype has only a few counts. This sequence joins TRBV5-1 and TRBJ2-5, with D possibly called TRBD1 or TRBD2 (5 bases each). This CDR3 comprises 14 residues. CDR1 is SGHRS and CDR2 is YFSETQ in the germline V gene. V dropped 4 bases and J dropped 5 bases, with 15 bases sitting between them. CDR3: CASSTGPNLETQYF. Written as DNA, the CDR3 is TGCGCCAGCAGCACGGGACCTAACCTGGAGACCCAGTACTTC.

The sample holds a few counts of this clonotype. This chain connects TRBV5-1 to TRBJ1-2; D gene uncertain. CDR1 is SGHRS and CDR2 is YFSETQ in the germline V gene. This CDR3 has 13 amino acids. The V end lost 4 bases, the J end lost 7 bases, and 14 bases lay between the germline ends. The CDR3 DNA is TGCGCCAGCAGCGACGGGTCCGCCCCTGGCTACACCTTC. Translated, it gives CASSDGSAPGYTF.

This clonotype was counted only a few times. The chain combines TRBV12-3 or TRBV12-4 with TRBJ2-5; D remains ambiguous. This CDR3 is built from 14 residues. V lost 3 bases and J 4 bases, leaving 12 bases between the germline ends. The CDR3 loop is CASSFPRLVETQYF. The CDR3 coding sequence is TGTGCCAGCAGTTTTCCTCGACTTGTAGAGACCCAGTACTTC.

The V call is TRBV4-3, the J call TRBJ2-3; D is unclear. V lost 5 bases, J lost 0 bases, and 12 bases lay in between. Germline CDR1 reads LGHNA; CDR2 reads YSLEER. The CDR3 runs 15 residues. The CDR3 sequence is CASSKWPLSTDTQYF. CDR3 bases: TGCGCCAGCAGCAAGTGGCCCCTCAGCACAGATACGCAGTATTTT.

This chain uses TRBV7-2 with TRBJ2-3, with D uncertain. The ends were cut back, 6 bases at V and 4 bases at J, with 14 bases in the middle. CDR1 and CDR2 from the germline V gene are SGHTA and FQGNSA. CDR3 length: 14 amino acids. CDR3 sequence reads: CASSPRLAADTQYF. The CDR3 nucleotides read TGTGCCAGCAGTCCTCGGCTCGCGGCAGATACGCAGTATTTT.

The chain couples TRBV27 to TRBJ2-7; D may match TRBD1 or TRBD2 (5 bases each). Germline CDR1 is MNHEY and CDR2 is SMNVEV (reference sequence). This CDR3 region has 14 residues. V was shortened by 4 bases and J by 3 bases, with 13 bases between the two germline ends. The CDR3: CASSSAGTIYEQYF. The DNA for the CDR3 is TGTGCCAGCAGTTCCGCTGGGACCATCTACGAGCAGTACTTC.

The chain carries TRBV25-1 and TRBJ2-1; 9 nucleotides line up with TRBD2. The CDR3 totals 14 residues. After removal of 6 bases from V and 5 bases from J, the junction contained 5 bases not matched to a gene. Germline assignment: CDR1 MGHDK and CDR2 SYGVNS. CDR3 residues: CASRYSGSNNEQFF. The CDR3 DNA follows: TGTGCCAGCAGGTATAGCGGGAGCAACAATGAGCAGTTCTTC.

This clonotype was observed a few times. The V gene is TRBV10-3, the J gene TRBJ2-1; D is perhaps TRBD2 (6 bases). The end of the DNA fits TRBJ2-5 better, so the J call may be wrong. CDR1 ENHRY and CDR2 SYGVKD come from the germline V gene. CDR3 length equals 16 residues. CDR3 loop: CAISVRDLGLQETQYF. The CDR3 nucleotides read TGTGCCATCAGTGTTAGGGACTTGGGACTTCAAGAGACCCAGTACTTC.

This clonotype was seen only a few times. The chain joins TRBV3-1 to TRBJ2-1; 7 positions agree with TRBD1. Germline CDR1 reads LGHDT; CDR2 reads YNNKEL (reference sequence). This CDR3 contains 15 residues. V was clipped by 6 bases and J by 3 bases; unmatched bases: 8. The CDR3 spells CASRHSGQSYNEQFF. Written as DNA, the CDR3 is TGTGCCAGCAGACATTCGGGACAGAGCTACAATGAGCAGTTCTTC.

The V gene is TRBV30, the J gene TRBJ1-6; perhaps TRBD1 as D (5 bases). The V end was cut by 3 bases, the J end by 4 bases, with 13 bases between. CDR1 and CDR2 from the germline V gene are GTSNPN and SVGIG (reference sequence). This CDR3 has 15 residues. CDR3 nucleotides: TGTGCCTGGAGAGGCCTCGACAGATATAATTCACCCCTCCACTTT. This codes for CAWRGLDRYNSPLHF.

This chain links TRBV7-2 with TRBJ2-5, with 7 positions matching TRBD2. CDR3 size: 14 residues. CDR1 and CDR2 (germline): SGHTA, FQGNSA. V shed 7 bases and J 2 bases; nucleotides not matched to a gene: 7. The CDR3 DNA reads TGTGCCAGCAATCTCGGGGGGATTCAAGAGACCCAGTACTTC. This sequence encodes CASNLGGIQETQYF.